This TCR beta chain was sequenced for a study of technical replicates of blood from a few donors. Profiling relied on immunoSEQ multiplex PCR, and the TCRdb table lists in-frame clones only, not all of them. Here the sample spans roughly 80,000 clones, approximately 96% being singletons. Per the germline V gene, CDR1 is SGHNT and CDR2 is YENEEA. Trimming removed 5 bases from V and 4 bases from J; junction bases left unmatched: 7. The length of the CDR3 is 14 residues. This chain links TRBV11-3 with TRBJ1-1, with TRBD1 identical over 7 bases. Sequenced material: T cells isolated from PBMCs. The receptor comes from a human donor in good health. The CDR3 DNA sequence: TGTGCCAGCAGCCTTCGAGACAGGGCCACTGAAGCTTTCTTT. This sequence encodes CASSLRDRATEAFF.